This TCR beta chain was captured in a study of Ad26.COV2.S vaccination and SARS-CoV-2 variants. Study-level points and caveats: Compared with placebo recipients, vaccine recipients had higher spike-specific TCR breadth. After vaccination, substantial breadth of spike-specific CD8+ and CD4+ responses was reported.

Germline CDR1 is SEHNR and CDR2 is FQNEAQ (reference sequence). The CDR3 has 14 amino acids. Trimming at V came to 3 bases and at J to 3 bases, leaving 3 bases not matched to a gene. About this clone: Antigen unknown.

As to treatment: roughly 18 received Ad26.COV2.S at low or high dose, single or two shots; 5 received placebo; per-sample allocation not given. The study sampled participants on day 63 after the first vaccine or placebo injection. TCRdb keeps only in-frame clones here, not all; method: immunoSEQ multiplex PCR. The table records 500,000 or so clones, around 90% of them present only once. The sample was peripheral blood, taken in a trial of Ad26.COV2.S vaccine versus placebo. The J gene is TRBJ2-7, the V gene TRBV7-9, with 9 positions matching TRBD1. The receptor was isolated from a person between 18 and 59 years old who received the Ad26.COV2.S COVID-19 vaccine or a placebo. CDR3 protein: CASSFGTGFYEQYF. The CDR3 nucleotides read TGTGCCAGCAGCTTCGGGACAGGGTTCTACGAGCAGTACTTC.